Listed here is a single T cell receptor (beta chain). Its matching antigen is unknown. This CDR3 contains 14 residues. Germline values: CDR1 SGHRS, CDR2 YFSETQ. V lost 8 bases and J lost 2; bases outside the gene matches: 8. The method was immunoSEQ multiplex PCR; TCRdb's version includes in-frame clones alone and lacks a portion of them. Of approximately 140,000 clones detected, 75% to 85% appear once; the ten largest clones hold around 4.1%. The data belong to a study of T cell responses to AZD1222 COVID-19 vaccine. Study-wide results and caveats: Clonal diversity may have been underestimated in mostly white British donors. Spike was spanned by vaccine-associated CD4 TCRs, with dominance at 160-218 and 743-854. Only a handful of AZD1222 recipients, several in all, had baseline seropositivity.

The sample in question was peripheral blood, obtained on day 0 of MenACWY control vaccination. The gene calls are TRBV5-1 and TRBJ2-5, with 8 bases matching TRBD1. This receptor was taken from an adult in good health. In DNA form, the CDR3 reads TGCGCCAGTCGATGGAGGACAGGGCAAGAGACCCAGTACTTC. Its translation: CASRWRTGQETQYF.